This section outlines one T cell receptor beta chain sequence together with its context. Its target is unknown. This record comes from a study of PD-L1 blockade in urothelial cancer. Whole-study results and caveats: Greater 3-week expansion of tumor-associated blood clones was recorded for durable-benefit patients.

This CDR3 has 17 amino acids. V lost 3 bases and J lost 4; bases outside the gene matches: 8. From germline, CDR1 is KGHSH and CDR2 LQKENI. Profiling relied on immunoSEQ multiplex PCR, and the TCRdb table lists in-frame clones only, not all of them. The sample records some 46,000 clones, 80% being singletons. The time point was: pretreatment peripheral blood. This specimen consisted of PBMCs, obtained around atezolizumab (anti-PD-L1) treatment. The receptor comes from a man in his sixties with urothelial cancer. J is TRBJ2-1 and V is TRBV18, with 11 bases aligning to TRBD2. CDR3 in DNA: TGTGCCAGCTCACCGACTTTAGCGGGAGGGACTTACAATGAGCAGTTCTTC. Its translation: CASSPTLAGGTYNEQFF.